These T cell receptor beta chains were read from a single sample in a study of cytomegalovirus exposure and HLA in healthy donors. TCRdb keeps only in-frame clones here, not all; method: immunoSEQ multiplex PCR. This sample contains approximately 130,000 clones. Sequencing was done on a sample of PBMCs. All receptors derive from an older woman in good health and CMV-seronegative. Both conserved end residues are part of each CDR3. D genes are given only for firm matches.

J	V	D	CDR3	DNA
TRBJ1-2	TRBV6-5	.	CASSYSGTNYGYTF	TGTGCCAGCAGTTACTCGGGCACCAACTATGGCTACACCTTC
TRBJ2-7	TRBV7-9	.	CASSPEGSGEQYF	TGTGCCAGCAGCCCCGAGGGTTCGGGGGAGCAGTACTTC
TRBJ1-5	TRBV9	.	CASSVGGQSMAQPQHF	TGTGCCAGCAGCGTAGGTGGGCAGTCCATGGCTCAGCCCCAGCATTTT
TRBJ1-6	TRBV6-5	TRBD1	CASSYSWTGAASPLHF	TGTGCCAGCAGTTACTCCTGGACAGGGGCGGCCTCACCCCTCCACTTT
TRBJ2-7	TRBV19	.	CASSIVSGGEQYF	TGTGCCAGTAGTATAGTAAGTGGAGGCGAGCAGTACTTC
TRBJ2-2	TRBV19	.	CASSIDRVDTGELFF	TGTGCCAGTAGTATAGACCGGGTTGACACCGGGGAGCTGTTTTTT
TRBJ2-1	TRBV5-4	TRBD1	CASSSGQTPPYNEQFF	TGTGCCAGCAGCTCGGGACAGACTCCTCCCTACAATGAGCAGTTCTTC
TRBJ2-3	TRBV5-1	TRBD2	CASSFSGSSTDTQYF	TGCGCCAGCAGCTTTAGCGGGAGTAGCACAGATACGCAGTATTTT
TRBJ2-7	TRBV20-1	.	CSASNYEQYF	TGCAGTGCTAGTAACTACGAGCAGTACTTC
TRBJ2-5	TRBV13	TRBD2	CASSIAGGETQYF	TGTGCCAGCAGCATAGCGGGGGGGGAGACCCAGTACTTC
TRBJ2-5	TRBV2	.	CASGGSQETQYF	TGTGCCAGCGGGGGGTCCCAAGAGACCCAGTACTTC
TRBJ2-1	TRBV10-3	.	CAISEGAYYNEQFF	TGTGCCATCAGTGAGGGGGCCTACTACAATGAGCAGTTCTTC
TRBJ2-2	TRBV7-3	TRBD2	CASRPTSGANTGELFF	TGTGCCAGCAGACCGACTAGCGGGGCTAACACCGGGGAGCTGTTTTTT
TRBJ1-3	TRBV7-9	.	CASSEPTERLNTIYF	TGTGCCAGCAGCGAGCCGACGGAGCGCTTAAACACCATATATTTT
TRBJ2-1	TRBV25-1	.	CASSDRPAGEQFF	TGTGCCAGCAGTGATCGCCCCGCGGGCGAGCAGTTCTTC
TRBJ2-7	TRBV7-6	TRBD1	CASSLEMAGGAAEQYF	TGTGCCAGCAGCTTAGAAATGGCAGGGGGCGCGGCCGAGCAGTACTTC
TRBJ2-4	TRBV5-1	TRBD2	CASSSPGLAGNIQYF	TGCGCCAGCAGCTCACCGGGACTAGCGGGGAACATTCAGTACTTC
TRBJ2-5	TRBV7-9	TRBD1	CASSTPTGAGETQYF	TGTGCCAGCAGCACCCCGACAGGGGCCGGGGAGACCCAGTACTTC
TRBJ2-5	TRBV19	.	CASSISWGGETQYF	TGTGCCAGTAGTATAAGTTGGGGAGGTGAGACCCAGTACTTC
TRBJ2-5	TRBV5-5	.	CASSLARETQYF	TGTGCCAGCAGCTTGGCCCGAGAGACCCAGTACTTC
TRBJ1-5	TRBV28	.	CASSRPGDRYNQPQHF	TGTGCCAGCAGCCGACCGGGGGATAGGTACAATCAGCCCCAGCATTTT
TRBJ2-7	TRBV12-5	.	CASGQGPAYEQYF	TGTGCTAGTGGCCAGGGGCCCGCCTACGAGCAGTACTTC
TRBJ2-2	TRBV2	TRBD1	CASSEGTANTGELFF	TGTGCCAGCAGTGAGGGGACAGCCAACACCGGGGAGCTGTTTTTT
TRBJ2-3	TRBV29-1	TRBD2	CSLSLAGHTDTQYF	TGCAGCCTTTCTCTAGCGGGACACACAGATACGCAGTATTTT
TRBJ1-1	TRBV7-2	.	CASSSIQGRTEAFF	TGTGCCAGCAGCTCTATACAGGGTCGCACTGAAGCTTTCTTT
TRBJ1-4	TRBV29-1	.	CSVARATNEKLFF	TGCAGCGTTGCGAGGGCAACTAATGAAAAACTGTTTTTT
TRBJ1-5	TRBV19	TRBD1	CASSLQQGQPQHF	TGTGCCAGTAGTTTACAACAGGGGCAGCCCCAGCATTTT
TRBJ2-7	TRBV9	TRBD1	CASSVEQGSSYEQYF	TGTGCCAGCAGCGTAGAACAGGGGAGCTCCTACGAGCAGTACTTC
TRBJ1-2	TRBV9	.	CASSVGGWGRGNYGYTF	TGTGCCAGCAGCGTAGGAGGGTGGGGCAGGGGAAACTATGGCTACACCTTC
TRBJ2-1	TRBV7-9	TRBD1	CASSRGTGPYNEQFF	TGTGCCAGCAGCCGAGGGACAGGGCCCTACAATGAGCAGTTCTTC
TRBJ2-3	TRBV5-1	TRBD2	CASSLGTSGPTDTQYF	TGCGCCAGCAGCTTGGGGACTAGCGGACCCACAGATACGCAGTATTTT
TRBJ1-1	TRBV6-5	.	CASSYARLNTEAFF	TGTGCCAGCAGTTACGCTAGGTTGAACACTGAAGCTTTCTTT
TRBJ1-2	TRBV18	TRBD1	CASSPRQGFHGYTF	TGTGCCAGCTCACCCCGACAGGGATTCCATGGCTACACCTTC
TRBJ1-5	TRBV19	TRBD1	CASSRGTGGSNNQPQHF	TGTGCCAGTAGTCGAGGGACAGGGGGCTCAAACAATCAGCCCCAGCATTTT
TRBJ2-2	TRBV28	TRBD1	CASSGQGHTGELFF	TGTGCCAGCAGTGGACAGGGTCACACCGGGGAGCTGTTTTTT
TRBJ2-2	TRBV28	.	CASSFIPGTNTGELFF	TGTGCCAGCAGTTTTATCCCAGGGACGAACACCGGGGAGCTGTTTTTT
TRBJ2-7	TRBV7-2	.	CASSPRGDEQYF	TGTGCCAGCAGCCCCCGCGGGGACGAGCAGTACTTC
TRBJ2-7	TRBV28	TRBD1	CASSFGPGTGSYEQYF	TGTGCCAGCAGCTTCGGGCCCGGGACAGGGTCCTACGAGCAGTACTTC
TRBJ2-2	TRBV19	.	CASSIAPGYTGELFF	TGTGCCAGTAGTATAGCCCCAGGGTACACCGGGGAGCTGTTTTTT
TRBJ2-2	TRBV2	TRBD1	CASSELQGTGGELFF	TGTGCCAGCAGTGAACTACAGGGGACGGGCGGGGAGCTGTTTTTT
TRBJ1-4	TRBV2	.	CASSSDGGDEKLFF	TGTGCCAGCAGCTCAGACGGGGGGGATGAAAAACTGTTTTTT
TRBJ2-3	TRBV27	TRBD2	CASSSTEAGGADTQYF	TGTGCCAGCAGCTCCACTGAAGCGGGGGGTGCAGATACGCAGTATTTT
TRBJ2-1	TRBV19	TRBD2	CASSIGWLAGNEQFF	TGTGCCAGTAGTATTGGTTGGTTAGCGGGCAATGAGCAGTTCTTC
TRBJ1-1	TRBV28	TRBD1	CASSSPATGMNTEAFF	TGTGCCAGCAGTTCACCTGCGACAGGGATGAACACTGAAGCTTTCTTT
TRBJ1-4	TRBV5-1	TRBD1	CASSLTGGKEKLFF	TGCGCCAGCAGCCTCACAGGGGGCAAGGAAAAACTGTTTTTT
TRBJ1-5	TRBV6-1	.	CASSEAGALYNQPQHF	TGTGCCAGCAGTGAAGCCGGAGCCCTATACAATCAGCCCCAGCATTTT
TRBJ2-1	TRBV7-9	.	CASSLNFVGGSYNEQFF	TGTGCCAGCAGCTTAAATTTTGTGGGGGGCTCCTACAATGAGCAGTTCTTC
TRBJ2-2	TRBV7-8	.	CASSHPTTGTGELFF	TGTGCCAGCAGCCACCCCACCACCGGCACCGGGGAGCTGTTTTTT
TRBJ2-2	TRBV7-8	TRBD1	CASSPYRGSGNTGELFF	TGTGCCAGCAGCCCCTACAGGGGATCGGGTAACACCGGGGAGCTGTTTTTT
TRBJ2-5	TRBV28	.	CASSLISGGQTQYF	TGTGCCAGCAGTTTAATTTCGGGGGGCCAGACCCAGTACTTC
TRBJ2-5	TRBV6-6	TRBD2	CASSYHQRGGEETQYF	TGTGCCAGCAGTTATCACCAGCGGGGGGGCGAAGAGACCCAGTACTTC
TRBJ2-1	TRBV5-1	TRBD2	CASSQSLAGSNEQFF	TGCGCCAGCAGTCAGAGTCTAGCGGGAAGCAATGAGCAGTTCTTC
TRBJ2-5	TRBV30	.	CAWSGGFETQYF	TGTGCCTGGAGCGGAGGGTTCGAGACCCAGTACTTC
TRBJ2-7	TRBV11-2	TRBD2	CASSLEGGESYEQYF	TGTGCCAGCAGCTTAGAGGGGGGGGAGAGCTACGAGCAGTACTTC
TRBJ1-2	TRBV7-9	.	CASSLGGGSYYGYTF	TGTGCCAGCAGCTTAGGGGGGGGTTCGTACTATGGCTACACCTTC
TRBJ2-1	TRBV5-5	TRBD2	CASSLVIAGLGEQFF	TGTGCCAGCAGCTTGGTGATAGCGGGGTTGGGTGAGCAGTTCTTC
TRBJ1-1	TRBV11-3	TRBD1	CASSTRDRDPEAFF	TGTGCCAGCAGCACCCGGGACAGGGACCCTGAAGCTTTCTTT
TRBJ2-5	TRBV18	.	CASSPPSQGRVETQYF	TGTGCCAGCTCACCACCCTCTCAGGGGCGGGTAGAGACCCAGTACTTC
TRBJ1-1	TRBV5-1	TRBD1	CASSSVYRDRVNTEAFF	TGCGCCAGCAGTTCCGTCTACCGGGACAGGGTGAACACTGAAGCTTTCTTT
TRBJ1-1	TRBV6-1	TRBD1	CASSETGQGRTEAFF	TGTGCCAGCAGTGAAACAGGACAGGGCCGGACTGAAGCTTTCTTT